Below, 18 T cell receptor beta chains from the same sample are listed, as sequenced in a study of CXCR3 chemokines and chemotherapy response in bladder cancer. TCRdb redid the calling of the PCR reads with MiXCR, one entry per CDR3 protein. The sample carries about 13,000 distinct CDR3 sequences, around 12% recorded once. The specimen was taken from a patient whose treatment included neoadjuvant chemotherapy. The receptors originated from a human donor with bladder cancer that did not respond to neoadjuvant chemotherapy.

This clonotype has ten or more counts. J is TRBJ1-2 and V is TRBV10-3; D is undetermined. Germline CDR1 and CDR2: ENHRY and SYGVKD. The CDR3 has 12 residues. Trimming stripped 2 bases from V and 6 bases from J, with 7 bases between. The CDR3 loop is CAISETNDGYTF. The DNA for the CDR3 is TGTGCCATCAGTGAGACTAATGATGGCTACACCTTC.

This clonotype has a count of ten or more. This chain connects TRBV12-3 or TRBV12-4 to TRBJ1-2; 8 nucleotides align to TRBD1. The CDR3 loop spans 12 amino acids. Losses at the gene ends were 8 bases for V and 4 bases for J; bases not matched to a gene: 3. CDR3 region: CASRTGFYGYTF. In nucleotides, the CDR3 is TGTGCCAGCCGGACAGGGTTCTATGGCTACACCTTC.

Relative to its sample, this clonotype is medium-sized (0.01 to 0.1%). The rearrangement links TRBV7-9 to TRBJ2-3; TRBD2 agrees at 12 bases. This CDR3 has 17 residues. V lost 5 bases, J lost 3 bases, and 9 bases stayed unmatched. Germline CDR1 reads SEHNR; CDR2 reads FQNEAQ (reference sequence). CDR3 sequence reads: CASSTRLAGDLTDTQYF. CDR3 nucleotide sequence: TGTGCCAGCAGCACCCGACTAGCGGGAGATTTAACAGATACGCAGTATTTT.

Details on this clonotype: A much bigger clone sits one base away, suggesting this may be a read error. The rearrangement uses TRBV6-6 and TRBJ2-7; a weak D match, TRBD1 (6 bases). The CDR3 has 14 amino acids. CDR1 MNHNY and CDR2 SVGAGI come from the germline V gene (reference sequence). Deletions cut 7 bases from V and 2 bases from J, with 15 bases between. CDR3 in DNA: TGTGCCAGCATCCCTTGGGACACAACCTACGAGCAGTACTTC. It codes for CASIPWDTTYEQYF.

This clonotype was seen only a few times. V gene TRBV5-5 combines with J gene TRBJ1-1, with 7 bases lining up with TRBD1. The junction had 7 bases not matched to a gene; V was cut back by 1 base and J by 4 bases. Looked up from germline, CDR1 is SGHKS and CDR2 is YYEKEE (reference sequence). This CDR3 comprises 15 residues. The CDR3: CASSLTKTGSTEAFF. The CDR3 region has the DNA TGTGCCAGCAGCTTGACGAAGACAGGGAGCACTGAAGCTTTCTTT.

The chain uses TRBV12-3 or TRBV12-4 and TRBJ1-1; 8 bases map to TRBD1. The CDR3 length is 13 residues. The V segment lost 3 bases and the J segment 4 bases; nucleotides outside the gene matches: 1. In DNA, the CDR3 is TGTGCCAGCAGTTTCACAGGGGGCACTGAAGCTTTCTTT. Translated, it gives CASSFTGGTEAFF.

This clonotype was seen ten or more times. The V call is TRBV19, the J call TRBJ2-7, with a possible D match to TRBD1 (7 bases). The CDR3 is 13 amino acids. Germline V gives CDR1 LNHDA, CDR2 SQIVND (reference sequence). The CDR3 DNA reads TGTGCAAGCCGGGGGACAGATTCATACGAGCAGTACTTC. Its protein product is CASRGTDSYEQYF.

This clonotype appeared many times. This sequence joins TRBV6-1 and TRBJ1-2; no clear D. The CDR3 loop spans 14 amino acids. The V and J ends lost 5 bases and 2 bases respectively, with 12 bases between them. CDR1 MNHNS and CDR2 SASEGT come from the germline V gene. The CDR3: CASSPVTRNYGYTF. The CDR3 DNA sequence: TGTGCCAGCAGTCCCGTGACACGAAACTATGGCTACACCTTC.

The CDR3 nucleotides read TGTGCCAGCAGCCCCTCGACAGCATCCTACGAGCAGTACTTC. The encoded protein is CASSPSTASYEQYF. The V call is TRBV9, the J call TRBJ2-7, with TRBD1 as a possible D gene (5 bases). V lost 4 bases and J lost 1, with 12 bases in between. Germline V gives CDR1 SGDLS, CDR2 YYNGEE. This CDR3 contains 14 residues.

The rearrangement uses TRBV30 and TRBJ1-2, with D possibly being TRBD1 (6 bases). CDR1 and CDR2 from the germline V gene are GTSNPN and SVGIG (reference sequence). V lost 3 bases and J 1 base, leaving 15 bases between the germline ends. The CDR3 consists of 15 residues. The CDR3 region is CAWSRAGANNYGYTF. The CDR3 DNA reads TGTGCCTGGAGCCGGGCAGGGGCGAATAACTATGGCTACACCTTC.

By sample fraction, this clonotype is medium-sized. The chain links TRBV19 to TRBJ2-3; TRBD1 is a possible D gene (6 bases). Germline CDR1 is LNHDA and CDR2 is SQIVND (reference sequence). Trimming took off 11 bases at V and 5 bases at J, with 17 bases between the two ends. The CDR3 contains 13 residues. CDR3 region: CAASDRWGDTQYF. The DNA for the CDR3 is TGTGCCGCCTCGGACAGATGGGGAGATACGCAGTATTTT. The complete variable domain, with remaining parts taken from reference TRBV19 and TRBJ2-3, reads DGGITQSPKYLFRKEGQNVTLSCEQNLNHDAMYWYRQDPGQGLRLIYYSQIVNDFQKGDIAEGYSVSREKKESFPLTVTSAQKNPTAFYLCAASDRWGDTQYFGPGTRLTVL.

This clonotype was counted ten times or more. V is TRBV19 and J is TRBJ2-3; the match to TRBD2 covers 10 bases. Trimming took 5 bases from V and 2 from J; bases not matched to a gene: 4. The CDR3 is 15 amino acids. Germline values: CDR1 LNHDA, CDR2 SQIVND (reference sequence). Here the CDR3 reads CASSSSGSYTDTQYF. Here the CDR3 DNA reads TGTGCCAGTAGTTCTAGCGGGAGCTACACAGATACGCAGTATTTT.

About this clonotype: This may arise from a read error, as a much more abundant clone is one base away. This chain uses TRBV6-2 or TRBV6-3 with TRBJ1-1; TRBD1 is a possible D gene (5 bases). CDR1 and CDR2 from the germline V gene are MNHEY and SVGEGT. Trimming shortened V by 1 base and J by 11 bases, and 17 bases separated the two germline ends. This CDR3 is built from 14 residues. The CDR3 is CASSYYRKDKGAFF. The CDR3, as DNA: TGTGCCAGCAGTTACTACCGGAAGGACAAGGGGGCTTTCTTT.

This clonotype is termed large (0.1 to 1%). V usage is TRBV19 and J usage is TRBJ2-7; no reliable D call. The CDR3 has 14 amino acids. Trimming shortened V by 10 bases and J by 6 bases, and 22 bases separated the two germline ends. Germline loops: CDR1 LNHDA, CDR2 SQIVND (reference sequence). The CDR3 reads CATRREGRVSEQYF. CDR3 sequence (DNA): TGTGCCACCAGAAGAGAAGGACGGGTGAGCGAGCAGTACTTC. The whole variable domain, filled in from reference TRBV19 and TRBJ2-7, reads DGGITQSPKYLFRKEGQNVTLSCEQNLNHDAMYWYRQDPGQGLRLIYYSQIVNDFQKGDIAEGYSVSREKKESFPLTVTSAQKNPTAFYLCATRREGRVSEQYFGPGTRLTVT.

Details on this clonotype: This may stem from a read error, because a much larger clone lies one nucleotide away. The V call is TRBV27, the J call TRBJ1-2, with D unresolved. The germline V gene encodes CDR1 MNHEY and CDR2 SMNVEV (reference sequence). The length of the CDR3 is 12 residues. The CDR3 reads CARSLKGHGYTF. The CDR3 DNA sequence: TGTGCCAGAAGTTTGAAAGGGCATGGCTACACCTTC.

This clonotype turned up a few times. In nucleotides, the CDR3 is TGTGCCAGCAGGGGGCCGGGAGGCTCCACCGGGGAGCTGTTTTTT. This codes for CASRGPGGSTGELFF. J is TRBJ2-2 and V is TRBV2; 7 bases are a match to TRBD2. Germline V lookup: CDR1 SNHLY, CDR2 FYNNEI. This CDR3 contains 15 residues. The ends lost 6 bases at V and 4 bases at J; junction bases unmatched: 8. Based on the CDR3 plus reference TRBV2 and TRBJ2-2, the full variable domain is EPEVTQTPSHQVTQMGQEVILRCVPISNHLYFYWYRQILGQKVEFLVSFYNNEISEKSEIFDDQFSVERPDGSNFTLKIRSTKLEDSAMYFCASRGPGGSTGELFFGEGSRLTVL.

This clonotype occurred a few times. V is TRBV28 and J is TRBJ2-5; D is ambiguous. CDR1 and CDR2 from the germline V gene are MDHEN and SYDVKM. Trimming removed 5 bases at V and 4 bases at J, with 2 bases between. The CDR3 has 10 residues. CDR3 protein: CASSAETQYF. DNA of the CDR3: TGTGCCAGCAGTGCAGAGACCCAGTACTTC.

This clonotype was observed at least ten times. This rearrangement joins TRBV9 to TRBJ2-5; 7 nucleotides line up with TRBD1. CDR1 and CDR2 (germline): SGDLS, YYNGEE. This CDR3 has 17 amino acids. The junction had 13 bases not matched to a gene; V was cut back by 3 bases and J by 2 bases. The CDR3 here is CASSGSREGTVQETQYF. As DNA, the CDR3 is TGTGCCAGCAGCGGGTCCCGTGAAGGGACAGTACAAGAGACCCAGTACTTC.